This TCR beta chain originates from a study of cytomegalovirus exposure and HLA in healthy donors. The PCR contained 60 Vbeta and 13 Jbeta primers. Sequencing used immunoSEQ multiplex PCR; TCRdb keeps in-frame clones, though not all of them. Here the sample table reports about 200,000 clones. Study-wide results and caveats: Among TCR beta chains, those listed as cytomegalovirus-associated numbered about 160. Researchers reported in a later analysis that common viral pathogens appeared linked to several top clusters. While the bulk of TCR sequences proved rare, some public TCRs turned up in many donors.

CDR3 length: 14 residues. Germline V lookup: CDR1 MNHNS, CDR2 SASEGT. Trimming removed 7 bases at V and 5 bases at J, with 17 bases between. Points on this clone: The antigen remains undetermined.

The sample was PBMCs. The receptor was isolated from a man under 40 in good health and CMV-seronegative. The chain carries TRBV6-1 and TRBJ2-5, with D possibly TRBD1 on 5 matching bases. The CDR3 DNA reads TGTGCCAGCACCCGACCGGGCCAGGGTGAGACCCAGTACTTC. It codes for CASTRPGQGETQYF.